The 32 T cell receptor beta chains presented below share a single source sample, sequenced in a study of T cell changes during pregnancy in multiple sclerosis. Data came from immunoSEQ multiplex PCR; TCRdb stores just in-frame clones and leaves some out. The data hold around 29,000 clones, with around 88% observed a single time. Source: CD4+ T cells from peripheral blood mononuclear cells, taken in the first trimester of pregnancy. The receptors derive from a female donor in good health, enrolled as a control in a pregnancy study.

J is TRBJ1-6 and V is TRBV7-6; D perhaps matches TRBD1 (6 bases). Per germline, CDR1 SGHVS and CDR2 FNYEAQ. This CDR3 is 13 amino acids long. With 5 bases removed from V and 7 bases from J, the gap between germline ends came to 9 bases. The CDR3 is CASSTGQNSPLHF. CDR3 coding DNA: TGTGCCAGCAGCACCGGACAGAATTCACCCCTCCACTTT.

The CDR3 DNA is TGTGCCAGCAGCTTATCTAGACCCACAGATACGCAGTATTTT. Protein sequence: CASSLSRPTDTQYF. The chain joins TRBV11-2 to TRBJ2-3; D unresolved. This CDR3 comprises 14 residues. CDR1 SGHAT and CDR2 FQNNGV come from the germline V gene. V was trimmed by 2 bases and J by 2 bases, leaving 8 bases between them.

DNA of the CDR3: TGTGCCAGCAGTTTGGGGCAGTACGAGCAGTACTTC. Its translation: CASSLGQYEQYF. The V gene is TRBV28, the J gene TRBJ2-7, with D possibly matching TRBD1 (5 bases). The CDR3 extends over 12 amino acids. Germline CDR1 MDHEN, CDR2 SYDVKM. The ends were cut back, 3 bases at V and 4 bases at J, with 7 bases in the middle.

The gene calls are TRBV6-1 and TRBJ1-5; no clear D gene. Trimming cost V 4 bases and J 5 bases, with 9 bases left between them. Germline V gene sequence: CDR1 MNHNS, CDR2 SASEGT. This CDR3 has 13 residues. The CDR3 protein is CASSGGTYQPQHF. The DNA of the CDR3 is TGTGCCAGCAGTGGTGGCACCTATCAGCCCCAGCATTTT.

This clone was observed once. The V and J genes are TRBV5-1 and TRBJ1-3, with D perhaps TRBD1 (5 bases). The CDR3 contains 13 residues. Germline assignment: CDR1 SGHRS and CDR2 YFSETQ. Trimming stripped 5 bases from V and 2 bases from J, with 8 bases between. The CDR3 protein is CASSSGAGNTIYF. CDR3 in DNA: TGCGCCAGCAGTTCGGGGGCTGGAAACACCATATATTTT. The full variable domain, completed using reference TRBV5-1 and TRBJ1-3, is KAGVTQTPRYLIKTRGQQVTLSCSPISGHRSVSWYQQTPGQGLQFLFEYFSETQRNKGNFPGRFSGRQFSNSRSEMNVSTLELGDSALYLCASSSGAGNTIYFGEGSWLTVV.

The chain joins TRBV28 to TRBJ1-5; D is unresolved. The CDR3 has 13 residues. Germline lookup yields CDR1 MDHEN and CDR2 SYDVKM. Trimming pared 4 bases from V and 5 bases from J, leaving 9 bases between. CDR3 DNA: TGTGCCAGCAGTTACCTGGGCGATCAGCCCCAGCATTTT. Its translation: CASSYLGDQPQHF.

This clone was observed once. The rearrangement uses TRBV7-6 and TRBJ2-1; D not resolved. This CDR3 is 13 amino acids long. CDR1 and CDR2 (germline): SGHVS, FNYEAQ. Deletions cut 4 bases from V and 3 bases from J, with 7 bases between. CDR3 protein: CASSSDFYNEQFF. The CDR3 coding sequence is TGTGCCAGCAGCTCCGACTTCTACAATGAGCAGTTCTTC.

This clone was seen only a few times. The gene calls are TRBV13 and TRBJ1-2; D call uncertain. Germline lookup yields CDR1 PRHDT and CDR2 FYEKMQ (reference sequence). V was trimmed by 0 bases and J by 3 bases, leaving 17 bases between them. CDR3 length: 17 amino acids. The CDR3 here is CASSLGLGEGYYYGYTF. CDR3 sequence (DNA): TGTGCCAGCAGCTTAGGCCTCGGGGAGGGATACTACTATGGCTACACCTTC.

This chain connects TRBV7-2 to TRBJ2-1; D might be TRBD2 (6 bases). The CDR3 consists of 13 residues. CDR1 and CDR2 (germline): SGHTA, FQGNSA. Deletions cut 2 bases from V and 7 bases from J, with 9 bases between. In DNA form, the CDR3 reads TGTGCCAGCAGCTTACCTAGCGAGAATGAGCAGTTCTTC. Translated, it gives CASSLPSENEQFF.

This chain links TRBV30 with TRBJ2-3; D not certain. The CDR3 extends over 14 amino acids. The ends were cut back, 2 bases at V and 0 bases at J, with 9 bases in the middle. Germline-derived CDR1 and CDR2 are GTSNPN and SVGIG (reference sequence). The chain's CDR3 is CAWSSQPSTDTQYF. CDR3 bases: TGTGCCTGGAGTTCACAGCCTAGCACAGATACGCAGTATTTT.

V and J are TRBV7-2 and TRBJ2-5, with D unresolved. V was cut by 5 bases and J by 7 bases, with 14 bases left in between. The CDR3 covers 13 residues. Germline V gives CDR1 SGHTA, CDR2 FQGNSA. CDR3 DNA sequence: TGTGCCAGCAGCCTCGATGCGACGGGGACCCAGTACTTC. Protein product: CASSLDATGTQYF.

The rearrangement links TRBV28 to TRBJ1-5; D might be TRBD1 (6 bases). The CDR3 spans 18 residues. CDR1 and CDR2 from the germline V gene are MDHEN and SYDVKM. Between the trimmed V and J ends, which lost 6 bases and 6 bases, there was a span of 27 bases. The CDR3 DNA follows: TGTGCCAGCAGCCCCTCCGGGGGGCGGGGGGTTGGAAGTCAGCCCCAGCATTTT. It encodes CASSPSGGRGVGSQPQHF.

The V gene is TRBV27, the J gene TRBJ2-2; D ambiguous. This CDR3 is 11 amino acids long. CDR1 and CDR2 (germline): MNHEY, SMNVEV (reference sequence). V was cut by 7 bases and J by 5 bases, with 5 bases left in between. The DNA for the CDR3 is TGTGCCAGCAAGAGGACCGGGGAGCTGTTTTTT. Translating gives CASKRTGELFF.

This clone is medium-sized. The chain has TRBV9 and TRBJ1-4; 11 nucleotides agree with TRBD1. The CDR3 is 16 amino acids. Per the germline V gene, CDR1 is SGDLS and CDR2 is YYNGEE. V was pared by 3 bases and J by 2 bases, with 3 bases of the junction left unmatched. The CDR3 sequence: CASSADRGHTNEKLFF. Here the CDR3 DNA reads TGTGCCAGCAGCGCGGACAGGGGGCACACTAATGAAAAACTGTTTTTT.

V is TRBV7-6 and J is TRBJ2-7, with 12 bases that match TRBD1. Germline lookup yields CDR1 SGHVS and CDR2 FNYEAQ. The CDR3 is 15 amino acids. V lost 5 bases and J lost 2; bases outside the gene matches: 4. CDR3 sequence reads: CASSPGQGAPYEQYF. The CDR3 coding sequence is TGTGCCAGCAGCCCGGGACAGGGGGCCCCCTACGAGCAGTACTTC.

The rearrangement joins TRBV7-9 to TRBJ1-2; no definite D call. This CDR3 is 13 amino acids long. Per the germline V gene, CDR1 is SEHNR and CDR2 is FQNEAQ (reference sequence). V gave up 3 bases and J gave up 7 bases, with 12 bases separating them. The CDR3 sequence is CASSFQSRSGYTF. CDR3 in DNA: TGTGCCAGCAGCTTTCAAAGCAGGTCTGGCTACACCTTC.

V is TRBV2 and J is TRBJ1-5, with 7 bases that match TRBD1. Germline loops: CDR1 SNHLY, CDR2 FYNNEI. Unmatched junction bases numbered 5, after V lost 6 bases and J lost 0 bases. The CDR3 sequence is 15 residues long. The CDR3 here is CASSLTGNSNQPQHF. The CDR3 nucleotides read TGTGCCAGCAGCCTGACAGGGAATAGCAATCAGCCCCAGCATTTT.

The V call is TRBV29-1, the J call TRBJ2-1, with TRBD2 matching 7 bases. The V and J ends lost 3 bases and 4 bases, in that order; junction bases with no gene match: 9. The length of the CDR3 is 15 residues. Germline V gene lookup returns CDR1 SQVTM and CDR2 ANQGSEA. CDR3 region: CSVESMSSGYNEQFF. CDR3 DNA: TGCAGCGTTGAGAGTATGTCTAGCGGTTACAATGAGCAGTTCTTC.

The CDR3 reads CASSFVGGGNQPQHF. The CDR3 DNA reads as TGTGCCAGCAGTTTCGTCGGGGGGGGCAATCAGCCCCAGCATTTT. The chain recombines TRBV6-1 with TRBJ1-5; possible D gene TRBD1, 5 bases. Germline CDR1 MNHNS, CDR2 SASEGT. The CDR3 is 15 amino acids. V lost 5 bases and J 2 bases, leaving 13 bases between the germline ends.

The rearrangement joins TRBV6-4 to TRBJ1-1; 9 nucleotides line up with TRBD1. The CDR3 totals 17 residues. Germline CDR1 is MRHNA and CDR2 is SNTAGT. V gave up 8 bases and J gave up 5 bases; unmatched junction bases: 18. The CDR3 sequence is CASDNDPVGQGLTEAFF. Written as DNA, the CDR3 is TGTGCCAGCGATAACGACCCAGTGGGACAGGGTTTAACTGAAGCTTTCTTT.

This chain connects TRBV28 to TRBJ1-2, with 7 bases aligning to TRBD1. CDR1 and CDR2 (germline): MDHEN, SYDVKM. CDR3 length: 14 amino acids. With 6 bases clipped from V and 4 bases from J, the junction kept 8 bases outside the gene matches. Here the CDR3 DNA reads TGTGCCAGCAGACTTACAGGGGATCGCTATGGCTACACCTTC. Its translation is CASRLTGDRYGYTF.

The chain couples TRBV5-8 to TRBJ2-7, with D possibly being TRBD2 (5 bases). Trimming stripped 5 bases from V and 7 bases from J, with 19 bases between. Germline CDR1 reads SGHTS; CDR2 reads YDEGEE. CDR3 length: 14 residues. The CDR3 reads CASSPWAEGTEQYF. The CDR3 nucleotides read TGTGCCAGCAGTCCCTGGGCCGAGGGAACTGAGCAGTACTTC. Full variable domain (remainder filled in from reference TRBV5-8 and TRBJ2-7): EAGVTQSPTHLIKTRGQQATLRCSPISGHTSVYWYQQALGLGLQFLLWYDEGEERNRGNFPPRFSGRQFPNYSSELNVNALELEDSALYLCASSPWAEGTEQYFGPGTRLTVT.

This clone appeared once. The V gene is TRBV19, the J gene TRBJ1-2, with D perhaps matching TRBD1 (5 bases). V lost 2 bases and J lost 7, with 8 bases in between. CDR1 is LNHDA, CDR2 SQIVND, per germline (reference sequence). The CDR3 sequence is 12 residues long. CDR3 DNA sequence: TGTGCCAGTAGTATACAGGGTGGTGGCTACACCTTC. It encodes CASSIQGGGYTF.

This rearrangement joins TRBV14 to TRBJ2-1; D not resolved. Per the germline V gene, CDR1 is SGHDN and CDR2 is FVKESK. CDR3 size: 12 residues. V was cut by 1 base and J by 5 bases, with 3 bases left in between. The DNA for the CDR3 is TGTGCCAGCAGCCAAGTCAACAATGAGCAGTTCTTC. It specifies CASSQVNNEQFF.

The chain recombines TRBV6-5 with TRBJ1-2; D remains unclear. Trimming removed 6 bases at V and 4 bases at J, with 15 bases between. The germline V gene has CDR1 MNHEY and CDR2 SVGAGI. The CDR3 totals 14 residues. In DNA, the CDR3 is TGTGCCAGCAGCCGAACAACAGTTTCCTATGGCTACACCTTC. Translating gives CASSRTTVSYGYTF.

The V call is TRBV18, the J call TRBJ2-5; TRBD2 matches at 11 bases. After removal of 6 bases from V and 1 base from J, the junction contained 4 bases not matched to a gene. Germline V gene sequence: CDR1 KGHSH, CDR2 LQKENI. The CDR3 is 15 amino acids. The CDR3 sequence is CASSVGTSGQETQYF. In DNA, the CDR3 is TGTGCCAGCTCCGTAGGGACTAGCGGCCAAGAGACCCAGTACTTC.

The chain couples TRBV28 to TRBJ1-2; 9 bases fit TRBD1. V dropped 6 bases and J dropped 4; count of bases not matched to a gene: 6. This CDR3 has 14 amino acids. Per germline, CDR1 MDHEN and CDR2 SYDVKM. The CDR3 DNA reads as TGTGCCAGCAGAGACAGGGGGGGGGCCTATGGCTACACCTTC. This encodes CASRDRGGAYGYTF.

J is TRBJ2-6 and V is TRBV28; the match to TRBD2 covers 8 bases. CDR3 length: 18 residues. V shed 5 bases, J shed 2 bases, and the junction held 11 bases outside the gene matches. Germline V gene lookup returns CDR1 MDHEN and CDR2 SYDVKM. The DNA for the CDR3 is TGTGCCAGCAGTCCTTTCGGGACTAGTATCCCTGGGGCCAACGTCCTGACTTTC. Residues: CASSPFGTSIPGANVLTF.

This clone was seen just once. The chain links TRBV28 to TRBJ1-1; TRBD1 agrees at 9 bases. This CDR3 is built from 17 residues. Germline lookup yields CDR1 MDHEN and CDR2 SYDVKM. The V segment lost 4 bases and the J segment 5 bases; nucleotides outside the gene matches: 14. For the CDR3, the DNA is TGTGCCAGCAGTTCCGTTCTGGGACAGGGACAGTGGACTGAAGCTTTCTTT. Protein sequence: CASSSVLGQGQWTEAFF.

This chain links TRBV28 with TRBJ1-4; TRBD1 is a possible D gene (5 bases). V gave up 6 bases and J gave up 4 bases, with 12 bases separating them. CDR1 and CDR2 (germline): MDHEN, SYDVKM. The CDR3 is made up of 14 amino acids. Written as DNA, the CDR3 is TGTGCCAGCAGAGGAGGGGTGGGTAATGAAAAACTGTTTTTT. Residues: CASRGGVGNEKLFF. Supplemented by reference TRBV28 and TRBJ1-4, the full variable domain reads DVKVTQSSRYLVKRTGEKVFLECVQDMDHENMFWYRQDPGLGLRLIYFSYDVKMKEKGDIPEGYSVSREKKERFSLILESASTNQTSMYLCASRGGVGNEKLFFGSGTQLSVL.

This chain uses TRBV5-5 with TRBJ2-2; the D is unclear. CDR1 is SGHKS, CDR2 YYEKEE, per germline (reference sequence). Between the trimmed V and J ends, which lost 3 bases and 8 bases, there was a span of 17 bases. The CDR3 covers 15 residues. The CDR3, as DNA: TGTGCCAGCAGCTCAAACGAGAATCTTTGGGGGGAGCTGTTTTTT. Translation gives CASSSNENLWGELFF. The full variable domain, its missing parts supplied by reference TRBV5-5 and TRBJ2-2, is DAGVTQSPTHLIKTRGQQVTLRCSPISGHKSVSWYQQVLGQGPQFIFQYYEKEERGRGNFPDRFSARQFPNYSSELNVNALLLGDSALYLCASSSNENLWGELFFGEGSRLTVL.

This clone was recorded only once. The rearrangement links TRBV7-9 to TRBJ2-5, with 8 bases lining up with TRBD2. The CDR3 loop spans 16 amino acids. The junction had 11 bases not matched to a gene; V was cut back by 3 bases and J by 5 bases. CDR1 is SEHNR and CDR2 is FQNEAQ in the germline V gene (reference sequence). In nucleotides, the CDR3 is TGTGCCAGCAGCTTCGGGGGGGCAGGGAGTGTGGAGACCCAGTACTTC. It translates to CASSFGGAGSVETQYF.